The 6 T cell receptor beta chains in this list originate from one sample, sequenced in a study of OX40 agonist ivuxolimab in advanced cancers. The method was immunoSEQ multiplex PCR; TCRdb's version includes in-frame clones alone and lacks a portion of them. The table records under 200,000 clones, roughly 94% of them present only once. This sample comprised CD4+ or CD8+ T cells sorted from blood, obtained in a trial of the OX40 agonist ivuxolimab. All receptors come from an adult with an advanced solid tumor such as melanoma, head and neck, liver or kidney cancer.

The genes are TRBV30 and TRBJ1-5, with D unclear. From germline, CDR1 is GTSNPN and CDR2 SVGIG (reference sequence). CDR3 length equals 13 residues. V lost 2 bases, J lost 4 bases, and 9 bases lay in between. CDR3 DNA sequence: TGTGCCTGGAGTCCCCAGGTGAATCAGCCCCAGCATTTT. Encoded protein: CAWSPQVNQPQHF.

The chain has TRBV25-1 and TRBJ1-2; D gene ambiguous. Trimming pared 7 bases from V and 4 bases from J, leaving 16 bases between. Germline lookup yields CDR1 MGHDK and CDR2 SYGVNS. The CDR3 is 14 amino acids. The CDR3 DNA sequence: TGTGCCAGCACCGGTCACCCCAGGTCCTATGGCTACACCTTC. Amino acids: CASTGHPRSYGYTF.

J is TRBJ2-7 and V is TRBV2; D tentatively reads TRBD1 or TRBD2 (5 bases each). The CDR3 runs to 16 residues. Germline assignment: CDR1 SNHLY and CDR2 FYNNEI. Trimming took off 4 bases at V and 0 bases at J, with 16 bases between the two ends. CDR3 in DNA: TGTGCCAGCAGTGGCCATGGAGAGAGGGGCTCCTACGAGCAGTACTTC. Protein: CASSGHGERGSYEQYF.

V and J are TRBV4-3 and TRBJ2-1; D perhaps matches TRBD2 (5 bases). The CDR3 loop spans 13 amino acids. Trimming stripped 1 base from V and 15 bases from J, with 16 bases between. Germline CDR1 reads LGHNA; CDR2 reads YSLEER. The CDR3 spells CASSQGERTFRFF. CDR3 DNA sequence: TGCGCCAGCAGCCAAGGCGAAAGGACTTTTCGGTTCTTC.

CDR3 DNA sequence: TGTGCCAGCAGCCAACAGGGTAGTGAGACCCAGTACTTC. Protein product: CASSQQGSETQYF. The genes are TRBV4-2 and TRBJ2-5; a weak D match, TRBD1 (5 bases). The CDR3 sequence is 13 residues long. Germline CDR1 is LGHNA and CDR2 is YNFKEQ. The V end lost 2 bases, the J end lost 5 bases, and 9 bases lay between the germline ends.

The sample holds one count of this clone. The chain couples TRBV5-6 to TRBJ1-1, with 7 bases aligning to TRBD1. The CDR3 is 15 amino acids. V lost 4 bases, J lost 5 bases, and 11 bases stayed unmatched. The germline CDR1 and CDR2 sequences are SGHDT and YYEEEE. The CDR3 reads CASSRYRGGSTEAFF. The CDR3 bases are TGTGCCAGCAGCAGGTACAGGGGAGGAAGTACTGAAGCTTTCTTT.